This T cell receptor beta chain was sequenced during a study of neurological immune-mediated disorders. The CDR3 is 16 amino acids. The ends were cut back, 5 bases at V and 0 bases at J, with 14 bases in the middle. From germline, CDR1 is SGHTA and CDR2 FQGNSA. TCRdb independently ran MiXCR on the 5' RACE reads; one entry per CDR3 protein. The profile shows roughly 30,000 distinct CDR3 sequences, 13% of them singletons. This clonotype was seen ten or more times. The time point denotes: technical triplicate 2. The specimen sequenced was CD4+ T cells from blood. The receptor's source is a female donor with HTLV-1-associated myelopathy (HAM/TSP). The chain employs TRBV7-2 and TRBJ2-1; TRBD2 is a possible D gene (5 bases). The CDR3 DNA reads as TGTGCCAGCAGCCCCAGGCGGGTGGGCTCCTACAATGAGCAGTTCTTC. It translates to CASSPRRVGSYNEQFF.